The next 22 T cell receptor beta chains were all read from a single sample in a study of blood T cells in healthy people across ages. A second PCR, run for 7 to 11 cycles, used a sample-barcoded 5' primer plus a J-beta primer mix. MiXCR, applied by TCRdb to the 5' RACE reads, yields one record per CDR3 protein. The top ten hold roughly 22% of the sample, which has roughly 800,000 distinct CDR3 sequences, more than 45% seen once. The sample comprised blood. These receptors were taken from a man aged 25 to 45 in good health.

As DNA, the CDR3 is TGCAGTGCAAAACGACAGGGGCACACTGAAGCTTTCTTT. Translated, it gives CSAKRQGHTEAFF. This rearrangement joins TRBV20-1 to TRBJ1-1; 8 positions match TRBD1. Unmatched junction bases numbered 6, after V lost 6 bases and J lost 3 bases. This CDR3 region has 13 residues. Germline values: CDR1 DFQATT, CDR2 SNEGSKA (reference sequence).

The rearrangement joins TRBV6-5 to TRBJ2-1; the D gene is possibly TRBD1 (5 bases). This CDR3 is built from 13 residues. Per germline, CDR1 MNHEY and CDR2 SVGAGI. Trimming removed 5 bases from V and 6 bases from J, with 11 bases in between. CDR3 DNA: TGTGCCAGCAGTGCAGCAAGGGGCAATGAGCAGTTCTTC. Translated: CASSAARGNEQFF.

A word on this clonotype: A much larger clone is a single base away; this may be a read error. J is TRBJ2-3 and V is TRBV5-1; 7 bases align to TRBD1. This CDR3 has 15 amino acids. Germline CDR1 and CDR2: SGHRS and YFSETQ. The CDR3 bases are TGCGCCAACAGCGTACAGGGGTTTGACACAGATACGCAGTATTTT. Amino acid sequence: CANSVQGFDTDTQYF.

The V gene is TRBV7-2, the J gene TRBJ2-1; 11 bases match TRBD2. Germline-derived CDR1 and CDR2 are SGHTA and FQGNSA. V shed 5 bases, J shed 8 bases, and the junction held 11 bases outside the gene matches. This CDR3 region has 16 residues. The CDR3: CASSDPTSGRGYEQFF. CDR3 sequence (DNA): TGTGCCAGCAGCGACCCCACTAGCGGGAGAGGGTATGAGCAGTTCTTC.

For this clonotype: A much larger clonotype is one base distant, so this may be a read error. The chain carries TRBV12-3 or TRBV12-4 and TRBJ2-7; D remains unclear. Trimming left V 9 bases short and J 0 bases short, with 9 bases between. The CDR3 spans 12 residues. As DNA, the CDR3 is TGTGCCAGATCGGGTTTCTCCTACGAGCAGTACTTC. Its protein product is CARSGFSYEQYF.

The V call is TRBV7-2, the J call TRBJ2-4, with 10 bases lining up with TRBD2. The last part of the DNA fits TRBJ2-7 better; the J call may be wrong. Germline V gene data show CDR1 as SGHTA and CDR2 as FQGNSA. This CDR3 has 13 amino acids. CDR3 residues: CASSLWTSGEQYF. CDR3 DNA sequence: TGTGCCAGCAGCTTATGGACTAGCGGCGAGCAGTACTTC.

This clonotype was observed many times. This chain connects TRBV4-2 to TRBJ2-6; D not resolved. The germline V gene has CDR1 LGHNA and CDR2 YNFKEQ. The CDR3 sequence is 13 residues long. V was shortened by 7 bases and J by 1 base, with 5 bases between the two germline ends. The CDR3 DNA reads TGTGCCAGCACAGGATCTGGGGCCAACGTCCTGACTTTC. Its protein is CASTGSGANVLTF.

V usage is TRBV29-1 and J usage is TRBJ2-1; 7 nucleotides match TRBD2. Germline CDR1 SQVTM, CDR2 ANQGSEA. With 1 base clipped from V and 5 bases from J, the junction kept 5 bases outside the gene matches. This CDR3 is built from 14 residues. CDR3 bases: TGCAGCGTTGAAGGGCGGGAGCAGGACAATGAGCAGTTCTTC. Translating it yields CSVEGREQDNEQFF.

This clonotype was counted only a few times. The rearrangement joins TRBV7-3 to TRBJ2-6, with D unclear. The CDR3 extends over 16 amino acids. The ends were cut back, 4 bases at V and 0 bases at J, with 10 bases in the middle. CDR1 and CDR2 (germline): SGHTA, FQGTGA. CDR3 coding DNA: TGTGCCAGCAGCTCCCCCGATTACTCTGGGGCCAACGTCCTGACTTTC. Protein product: CASSSPDYSGANVLTF.

This chain links TRBV7-2 with TRBJ2-3; the match to TRBD2 covers 12 bases. V dropped 5 bases and J dropped 7; count of bases not matched to a gene: 10. This CDR3 region has 16 residues. Germline CDR1 is SGHTA and CDR2 is FQGNSA. The CDR3 region is CASSLRTSGMGNTQYF. DNA of the CDR3: TGTGCCAGCAGCCTTCGGACTAGCGGGATGGGAAATACGCAGTATTTT.

J is TRBJ2-7 and V is TRBV7-2; perhaps TRBD2 as D (5 bases). Germline V gene lookup returns CDR1 SGHTA and CDR2 FQGNSA. Trimming removed 2 bases from V and 5 bases from J, with 13 bases in between. CDR3 size: 14 residues. In nucleotides, the CDR3 is TGTGCCAGCAGCTTAAATTTGAGCGGCGACGAGCAGTACTTC. Its protein product is CASSLNLSGDEQYF.

The J gene is TRBJ1-1, the V gene TRBV5-1; D unresolved. Germline-derived CDR1 and CDR2 are SGHRS and YFSETQ. CDR3 size: 14 residues. V gave up 2 bases and J gave up 4 bases, with 12 bases separating them. CDR3 sequence reads: CASSFGSGPTEAFF. CDR3 coding DNA: TGCGCCAGCAGCTTTGGGTCAGGTCCCACTGAAGCTTTCTTT.

This clonotype was picked up a small number of times. The chain is built from TRBV9 and TRBJ2-4; possibly TRBD1 for D (5 bases). With the DNA end fitting TRBJ2-7 better, the J assignment may be wrong. This CDR3 spans 15 amino acids. The germline CDR1 and CDR2 sequences are SGDLS and YYNGEE. Here the CDR3 reads CASSARDRFSYEQYF. The CDR3 DNA reads as TGTGCCAGCAGCGCCCGAGACAGATTCTCCTACGAGCAGTACTTC.

This clonotype appeared a few times. The chain links TRBV12-3 or TRBV12-4 to TRBJ2-5; 10 positions agree with TRBD1. After removal of 6 bases from V and 1 base from J, the junction contained 2 bases not matched to a gene. This CDR3 region has 14 residues. The CDR3 is CASRGQGPQETQYF. CDR3 nucleotides: TGTGCCAGCAGGGGACAGGGGCCCCAAGAGACCCAGTACTTC.

The gene calls are TRBV29-1 and TRBJ2-5, with a weak D call TRBD2 (5 bases). V lost 1 base and J 5 bases, leaving 20 bases between the germline ends. The CDR3 covers 16 residues. The germline V gene has CDR1 SQVTM and CDR2 ANQGSEA. The CDR3 spells CSVEVWASFVVETQYF. The CDR3 DNA follows: TGCAGCGTTGAAGTCTGGGCTAGCTTTGTAGTGGAGACCCAGTACTTC.

The chain recombines TRBV11-2 with TRBJ2-1; 14 bases are shared with TRBD2. CDR3 size: 17 residues. Looked up from germline, CDR1 is SGHAT and CDR2 is FQNNGV. V trimming: 2 bases; J trimming: 7 bases; junction bases outside the gene matches: 7. CDR3 bases: TGTGCCAGCAGCTTAATGACTAGCGGGAGGGCGTGGAATGAGCAGTTCTTC. Protein: CASSLMTSGRAWNEQFF.

The rearrangement uses TRBV2 and TRBJ2-7; tentatively, D is TRBD1 (6 bases). The CDR3 sequence is 14 residues long. Between the trimmed V and J ends, which lost 2 bases and 3 bases, there was a span of 11 bases. Germline V lookup: CDR1 SNHLY, CDR2 FYNNEI. The CDR3, as DNA: TGTGCCAGCAGTGAACCAGGGGCGGGCTACGAGCAGTACTTC. Its protein is CASSEPGAGYEQYF.

The V and J genes are TRBV9 and TRBJ2-1, with D hard to call. The germline gives CDR1 SGDLS, CDR2 YYNGEE. The ends were cut back, 5 bases at V and 5 bases at J, with 11 bases in the middle. The CDR3 loop spans 13 amino acids. DNA of the CDR3: TGTGCCAGCAGTAGGGTGCGGAACAATGAGCAGTTCTTC. Translating gives CASSRVRNNEQFF.

With regard to this clonotype: Sequence at one end of the junction differs from germline and may be a read error. This chain joins TRBV2 and TRBJ2-5; 7 bases map to TRBD1. Germline CDR1 is SNHLY and CDR2 is FYNNEI. The CDR3 covers 16 residues. This chain's CDR3 is CARSEDITGVQETQYF. CDR3 nucleotide sequence: TGTGCCAGGAGTGAAGATATAACAGGGGTACAAGAGACCCAGTACTTC. Full variable domain (outside the CDR3, taken from reference TRBV2 and TRBJ2-5): EPEVTQTPSHQVTQMGQEVILRCVPISNHLYFYWYRQILGQKVEFLVSFYNNEISEKSEIFDDQFSVERPDGSNFTLKIRSTKLEDSAMYFCARSEDITGVQETQYFGPGTRLLVL.

This clonotype was seen a few times. The gene calls are TRBV29-1 and TRBJ2-5; possible D gene TRBD1, 6 bases. The CDR3 covers 13 residues. CDR1 and CDR2 from the germline V gene are SQVTM and ANQGSEA. V lost 7 bases to trimming and J lost 4 bases, with 16 bases between them. The CDR3 DNA reads as TGCAGCGACTGGGAAGGGGGTCCAGAGACCCAGTACTTC. Residues: CSDWEGGPETQYF.

The chain uses TRBV12-3 or TRBV12-4 and TRBJ2-4; D possibly matches TRBD1 or TRBD2 (5 bases each). The end of the DNA is better explained by TRBJ2-7, so the J call may be wrong. This CDR3 contains 16 residues. CDR3 DNA: TGTGCCAGCAGTACTTATCCGGGGCAAGGAGGCTACGAGCAGTACTTC. This translates into CASSTYPGQGGYEQYF.

This sequence joins TRBV2 and TRBJ1-6; unclear D gene. CDR3 size: 13 residues. In germline, CDR1 is SNHLY, CDR2 FYNNEI. V lost 7 bases, J lost 10 bases, and 14 bases lay in between. The CDR3 region has the DNA TGTGCCAGCAATCGGGGTAATGGATCACCCCTCCACTTT. Its translation is CASNRGNGSPLHF.